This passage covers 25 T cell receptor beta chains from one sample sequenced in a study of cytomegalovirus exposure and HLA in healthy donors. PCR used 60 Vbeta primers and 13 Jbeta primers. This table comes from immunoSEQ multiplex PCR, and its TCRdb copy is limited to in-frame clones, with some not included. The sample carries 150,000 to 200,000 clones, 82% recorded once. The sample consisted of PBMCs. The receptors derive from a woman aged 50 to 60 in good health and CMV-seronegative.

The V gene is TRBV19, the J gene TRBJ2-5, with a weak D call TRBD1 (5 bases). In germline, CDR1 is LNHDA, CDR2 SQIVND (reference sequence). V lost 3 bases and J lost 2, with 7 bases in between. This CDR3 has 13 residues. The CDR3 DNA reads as TGTGCCAGTAGTATGAAGGGGCAAGAGACCCAGTACTTC. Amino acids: CASSMKGQETQYF.

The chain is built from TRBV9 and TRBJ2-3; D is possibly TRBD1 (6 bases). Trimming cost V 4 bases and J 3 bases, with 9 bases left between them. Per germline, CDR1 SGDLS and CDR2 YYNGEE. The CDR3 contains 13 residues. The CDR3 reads CASSPGTTDTQYF. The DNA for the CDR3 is TGTGCCAGCAGCCCGGGGACAACAGATACGCAGTATTTT.

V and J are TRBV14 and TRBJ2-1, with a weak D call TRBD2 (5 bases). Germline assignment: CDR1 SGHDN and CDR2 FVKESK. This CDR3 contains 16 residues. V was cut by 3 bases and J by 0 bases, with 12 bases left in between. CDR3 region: CASSHYRGSSYNEQFF. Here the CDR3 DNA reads TGTGCCAGCAGCCATTATCGAGGGAGCTCCTACAATGAGCAGTTCTTC.

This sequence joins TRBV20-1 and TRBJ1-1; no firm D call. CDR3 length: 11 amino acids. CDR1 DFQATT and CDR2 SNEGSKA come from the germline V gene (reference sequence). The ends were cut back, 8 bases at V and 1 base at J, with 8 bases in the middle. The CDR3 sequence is CSFRSNTEAFF. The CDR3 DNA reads TGCAGTTTCCGGTCGAACACTGAAGCTTTCTTT.

In nucleotides, the CDR3 is TGTGCCAGCAGCCTACGGTCTAGCGGAAACACCGGGGAGCTGTTTTTT. It yields the protein CASSLRSSGNTGELFF. The chain combines TRBV9 with TRBJ2-2, with 7 bases aligning to TRBD2. The germline CDR1 and CDR2 sequences are SGDLS and YYNGEE. This CDR3 region has 16 residues. V shed 4 bases and J 2 bases; nucleotides not matched to a gene: 8.

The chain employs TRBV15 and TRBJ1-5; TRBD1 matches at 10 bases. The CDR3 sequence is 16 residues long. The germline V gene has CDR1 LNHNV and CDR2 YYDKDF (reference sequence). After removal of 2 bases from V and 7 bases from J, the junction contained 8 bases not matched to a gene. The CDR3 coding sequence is TGTGCCACCAGCAGACCCGGGACAGGGGTTCACCAGCCCCAGCATTTT. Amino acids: CATSRPGTGVHQPQHF.

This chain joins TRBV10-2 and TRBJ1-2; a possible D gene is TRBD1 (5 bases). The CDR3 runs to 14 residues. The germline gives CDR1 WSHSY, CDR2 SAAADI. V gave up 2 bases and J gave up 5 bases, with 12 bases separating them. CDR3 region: CASSEGGGWYGYTF. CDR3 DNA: TGCGCCAGCAGTGAGGGGGGAGGATGGTATGGCTACACCTTC.

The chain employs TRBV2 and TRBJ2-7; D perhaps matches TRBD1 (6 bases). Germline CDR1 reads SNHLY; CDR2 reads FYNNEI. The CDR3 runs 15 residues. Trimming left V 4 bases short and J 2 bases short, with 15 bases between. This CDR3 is CASSVSSRGAYEQYF. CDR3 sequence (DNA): TGTGCCAGCAGTGTTTCGTCCAGGGGCGCCTACGAGCAGTACTTC. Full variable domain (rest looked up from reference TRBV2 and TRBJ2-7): EPEVTQTPSHQVTQMGQEVILRCVPISNHLYFYWYRQILGQKVEFLVSFYNNEISEKSEIFDDQFSVERPDGSNFTLKIRSTKLEDSAMYFCASSVSSRGAYEQYFGPGTRLTVT.

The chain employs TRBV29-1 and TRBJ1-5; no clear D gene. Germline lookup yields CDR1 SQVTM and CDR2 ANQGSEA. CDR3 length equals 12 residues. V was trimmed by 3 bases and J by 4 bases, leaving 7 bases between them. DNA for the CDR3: TGCAGCGTTGAGGGAGAGAATCAGCCCCAGCATTTT. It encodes CSVEGENQPQHF.

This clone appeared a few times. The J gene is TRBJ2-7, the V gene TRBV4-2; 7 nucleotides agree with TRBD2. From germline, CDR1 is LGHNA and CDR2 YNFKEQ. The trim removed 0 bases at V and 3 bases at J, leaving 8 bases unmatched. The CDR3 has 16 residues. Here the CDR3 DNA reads TGTGCCAGCAGCCAAGAGCCGGCGGGAGTAGGCTACGAGCAGTACTTC. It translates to CASSQEPAGVGYEQYF.

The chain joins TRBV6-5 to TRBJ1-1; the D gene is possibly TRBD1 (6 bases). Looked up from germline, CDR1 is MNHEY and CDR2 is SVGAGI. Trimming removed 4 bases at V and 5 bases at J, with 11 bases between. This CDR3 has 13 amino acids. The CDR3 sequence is CASSLPGTTEAFF. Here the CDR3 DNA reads TGTGCCAGCAGTTTACCAGGGACAACTGAAGCTTTCTTT.

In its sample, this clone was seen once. CDR3 nucleotide sequence: TGTGCCAGCAGCTATCCAGGGGACCTTGGCTACACCTTC. It encodes CASSYPGDLGYTF. The chain employs TRBV5-6 and TRBJ1-2, with a possible D match to TRBD1 (6 bases). CDR1 and CDR2 from the germline V gene are SGHDT and YYEEEE. The CDR3 is 13 residues long. V lost 3 bases, J lost 7 bases, and 13 bases lay in between.

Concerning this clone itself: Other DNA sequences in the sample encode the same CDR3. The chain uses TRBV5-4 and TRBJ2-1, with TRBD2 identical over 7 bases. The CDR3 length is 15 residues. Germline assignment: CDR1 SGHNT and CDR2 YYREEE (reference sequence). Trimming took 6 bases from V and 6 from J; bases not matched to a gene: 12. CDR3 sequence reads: CASTWGGARGNEQFF. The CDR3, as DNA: TGTGCCAGCACCTGGGGGGGTGCTCGGGGCAATGAGCAGTTCTTC.

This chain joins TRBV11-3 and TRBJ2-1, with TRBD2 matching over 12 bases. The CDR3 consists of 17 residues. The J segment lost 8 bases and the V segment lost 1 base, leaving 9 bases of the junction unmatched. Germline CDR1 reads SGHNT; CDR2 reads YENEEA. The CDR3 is CASSLGQTSGSVYEQFF. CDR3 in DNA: TGTGCCAGCAGCTTAGGCCAGACTAGCGGGAGTGTTTATGAGCAGTTCTTC.

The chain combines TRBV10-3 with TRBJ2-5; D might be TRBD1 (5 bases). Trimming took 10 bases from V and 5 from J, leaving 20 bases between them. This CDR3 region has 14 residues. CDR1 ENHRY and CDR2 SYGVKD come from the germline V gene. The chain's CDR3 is CATRSGRAGETQYF. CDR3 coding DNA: TGTGCCACTAGGTCGGGCAGGGCAGGGGAGACCCAGTACTTC.

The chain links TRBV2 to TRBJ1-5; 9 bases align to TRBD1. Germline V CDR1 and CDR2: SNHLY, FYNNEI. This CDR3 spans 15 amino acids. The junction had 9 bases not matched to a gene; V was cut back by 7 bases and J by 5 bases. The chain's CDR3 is CASILGTGRDQPQHF. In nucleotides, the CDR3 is TGTGCCAGCATATTGGGGACAGGGCGTGATCAGCCCCAGCATTTT.

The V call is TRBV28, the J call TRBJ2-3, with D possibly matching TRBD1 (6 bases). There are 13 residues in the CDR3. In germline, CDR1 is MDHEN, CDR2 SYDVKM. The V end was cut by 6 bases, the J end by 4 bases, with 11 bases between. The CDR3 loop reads CASSLPGADTQYF. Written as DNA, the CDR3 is TGTGCCAGCAGCCTTCCAGGGGCAGATACGCAGTATTTT. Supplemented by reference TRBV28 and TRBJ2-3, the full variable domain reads DVKVTQSSRYLVKRTGEKVFLECVQDMDHENMFWYRQDPGLGLRLIYFSYDVKMKEKGDIPEGYSVSREKKERFSLILESASTNQTSMYLCASSLPGADTQYFGPGTRLTVL.

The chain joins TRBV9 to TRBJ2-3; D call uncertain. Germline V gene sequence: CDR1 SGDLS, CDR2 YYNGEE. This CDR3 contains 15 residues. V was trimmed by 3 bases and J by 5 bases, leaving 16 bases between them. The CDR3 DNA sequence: TGTGCCAGCAGCGCCAGCGAGACGGGTTTAGATACGCAGTATTTT. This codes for CASSASETGLDTQYF.

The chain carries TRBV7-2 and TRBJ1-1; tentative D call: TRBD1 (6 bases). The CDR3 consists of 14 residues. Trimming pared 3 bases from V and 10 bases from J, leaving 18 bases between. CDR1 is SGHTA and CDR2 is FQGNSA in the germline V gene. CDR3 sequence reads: CASSLPAIQGIAFF. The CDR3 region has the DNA TGTGCCAGCAGCTTGCCTGCCATACAGGGTATAGCTTTCTTT.

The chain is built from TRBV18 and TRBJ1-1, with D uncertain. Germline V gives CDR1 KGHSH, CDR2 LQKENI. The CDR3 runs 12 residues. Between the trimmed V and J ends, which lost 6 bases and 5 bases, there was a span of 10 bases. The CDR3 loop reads CASSGGGTEAFF. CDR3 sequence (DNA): TGTGCCAGCTCCGGAGGAGGGACTGAAGCTTTCTTT. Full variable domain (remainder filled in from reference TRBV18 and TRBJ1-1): NAGVMQNPRHLVRRRGQEARLRCSPMKGHSHVYWYRQLPEEGLKFMVYLQKENIIDESGMPKERFSAEFPKEGPSILRIQQVVRGDSAAYFCASSGGGTEAFFGQGTRLTVV.

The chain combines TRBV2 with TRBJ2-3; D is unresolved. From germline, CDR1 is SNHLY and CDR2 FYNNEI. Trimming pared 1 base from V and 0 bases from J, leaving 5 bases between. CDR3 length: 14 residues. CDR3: CASSEVLSTDTQYF. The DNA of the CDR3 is TGTGCCAGCAGTGAAGTCCTCAGCACAGATACGCAGTATTTT.

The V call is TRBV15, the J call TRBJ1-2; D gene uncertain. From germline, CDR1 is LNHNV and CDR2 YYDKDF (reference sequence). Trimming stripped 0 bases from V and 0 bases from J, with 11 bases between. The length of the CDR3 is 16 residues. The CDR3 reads CATSRDQIVPNYGYTF. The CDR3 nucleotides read TGTGCCACCAGCAGAGATCAGATTGTCCCTAACTATGGCTACACCTTC. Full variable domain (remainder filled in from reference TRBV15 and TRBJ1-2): DAMVIQNPRYQVTQFGKPVTLSCSQTLNHNVMYWYQQKSSQAPKLLFHYYDKDFNNEADTPDNFQSRRPNTSFCFLDIRSPGLGDTAMYLCATSRDQIVPNYGYTFGSGTRLTVV.

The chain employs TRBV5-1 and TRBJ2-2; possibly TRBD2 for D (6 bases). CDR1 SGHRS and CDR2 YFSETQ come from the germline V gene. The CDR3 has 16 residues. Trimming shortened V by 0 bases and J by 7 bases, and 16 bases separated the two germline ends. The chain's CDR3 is CASSLGGTEMVGELFF. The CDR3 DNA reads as TGCGCCAGCAGCTTGGGCGGGACGGAGATGGTCGGGGAGCTGTTTTTT. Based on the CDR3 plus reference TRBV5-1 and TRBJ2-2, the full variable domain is KAGVTQTPRYLIKTRGQQVTLSCSPISGHRSVSWYQQTPGQGLQFLFEYFSETQRNKGNFPGRFSGRQFSNSRSEMNVSTLELGDSALYLCASSLGGTEMVGELFFGEGSRLTVL.

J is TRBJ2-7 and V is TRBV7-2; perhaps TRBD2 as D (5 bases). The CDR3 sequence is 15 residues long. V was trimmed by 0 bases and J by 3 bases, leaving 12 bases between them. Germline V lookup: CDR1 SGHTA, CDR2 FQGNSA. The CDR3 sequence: CASSLARTRFYEQYF. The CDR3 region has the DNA TGTGCCAGCAGCTTAGCCCGGACTCGTTTCTACGAGCAGTACTTC.

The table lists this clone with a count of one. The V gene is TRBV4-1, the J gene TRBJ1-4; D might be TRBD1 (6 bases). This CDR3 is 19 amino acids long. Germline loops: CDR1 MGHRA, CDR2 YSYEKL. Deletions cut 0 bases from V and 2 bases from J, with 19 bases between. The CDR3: CASSQETGSEYRTNEKLFF. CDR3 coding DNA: TGCGCCAGCAGCCAAGAAACAGGGTCAGAATACCGCACTAATGAAAAACTGTTTTTT.